This T cell receptor (beta chain) was profiled in a study of patients and donors after allogeneic stem cell transplantation. Via MiXCR, TCRdb re-called the RT-PCR reads, giving one row per CDR3 protein. The data contain roughly 140,000 distinct CDR3 sequences, 30% to 45% of them singletons. CDR3 length: 13 amino acids. CDR1 and CDR2 (germline): MNHEY, SVGEGT. V was cut by 2 bases and J by 3 bases, with 7 bases left in between. The specimen sequenced was blood, either unsorted or a sorted T cell fraction (not recorded which). This TCR came from a human donor who was either an allogeneic HSCT recipient or a stem cell or donor lymphocyte infusion donor (not recorded which). It is not recorded whose cells these are; they may come from a transplant donor. The chain combines TRBV6-2 or TRBV6-3 with TRBJ1-2; possible D gene TRBD1, 5 bases. Here the CDR3 DNA reads TGTGCCAGCAGTTACGACAGCTACTATGGCTACACCTTC. Translated, it gives CASSYDSYYGYTF.